The rows below give T cell receptor beta chains drawn from one sample of a study of T cell changes during pregnancy in multiple sclerosis. Assay: immunoSEQ multiplex PCR; the TCRdb copy retains only in-frame clones and omits some. Of 65,000 or so clones listed, less than 95% are singletons. Sequenced material: peripheral blood, taken in the second trimester of pregnancy. The receptors stem from a female donor in good health, enrolled as a control in a pregnancy study. Each CDR3 is given with its conserved first and last residue. The D gene is left open where the match is weak. The listing skips clone size in some rows; elsewhere it reads once, few, many or a size class.

v_call: TRBV6-5
clone_size: NA
j_call: TRBJ1-1
cdr3_length: 15
d_call: NA
cdr3_aa: CASSYHPRLNTEAFF
cdr3_nt: TGTGCCAGCAGTTACCATCCCAGATTGAACACTGAAGCTTTCTTT

v_call: TRBV4-1
clone_size: NA
j_call: TRBJ2-7
cdr3_length: 17
d_call: TRBD1
cdr3_aa: CASSHSYRTGESYEQYF
cdr3_nt: TGCGCCAGCAGCCACAGCTATCGGACAGGGGAATCCTACGAGCAGTACTTC

v_call: TRBV7-6
clone_size: NA
j_call: TRBJ2-2
cdr3_length: 14
d_call: NA
cdr3_aa: CASSLGQFTGELFF
cdr3_nt: TGTGCCAGCAGCTTAGGACAGTTTACCGGGGAGCTGTTTTTT

v_call: TRBV6-1
clone_size: NA
j_call: TRBJ1-3
cdr3_length: 14
d_call: NA
cdr3_aa: CASSRLGREDTIYF
cdr3_nt: TGTGCCAGCAGTAGACTGGGGCGGGAGGACACCATATATTTT

v_call: TRBV5-4
clone_size: NA
j_call: TRBJ2-5
cdr3_length: 13
d_call: TRBD1
cdr3_aa: CASSYRGSETQYF
cdr3_nt: TGTGCCAGCAGCTACAGGGGTTCTGAGACCCAGTACTTC

v_call: TRBV7-9
clone_size: NA
j_call: TRBJ1-5
cdr3_length: 17
d_call: NA
cdr3_aa: CASSLGWPGNNNQPQHF
cdr3_nt: TGTGCCAGCAGCTTAGGTTGGCCGGGGAACAACAATCAGCCCCAGCATTTT

v_call: TRBV5-1
clone_size: NA
j_call: TRBJ1-1
cdr3_length: 14
d_call: NA
cdr3_aa: CASSLGTTNTEAFF
cdr3_nt: TGCGCCAGCAGCTTGGGGACAACGAACACTGAAGCTTTCTTT

v_call: TRBV6-1
clone_size: NA
j_call: TRBJ2-1
cdr3_length: 15
d_call: NA
cdr3_aa: CASSGQRTPNNEQFF
cdr3_nt: TGTGCCAGCAGTGGTCAACGTACCCCTAACAATGAGCAGTTCTTC

v_call: TRBV5-1
clone_size: NA
j_call: TRBJ2-1
cdr3_length: 15
d_call: TRBD2
cdr3_aa: CASSLDPGGDNEQFF
cdr3_nt: TGCGCCAGCAGCTTGGATCCGGGAGGTGACAATGAGCAGTTCTTC

v_call: TRBV2
clone_size: NA
j_call: TRBJ2-1
cdr3_length: 16
d_call: TRBD2
cdr3_aa: CAIDGTSGWQVREQFF
cdr3_nt: TGTGCCATCGACGGGACTAGCGGGTGGCAAGTGCGTGAGCAGTTCTTC

v_call: TRBV27
clone_size: NA
j_call: TRBJ1-5
cdr3_length: 14
d_call: TRBD1
cdr3_aa: CASSWTGGNQPQHF
cdr3_nt: TGTGCCAGCAGCTGGACAGGGGGCAATCAGCCCCAGCATTTT

v_call: TRBV28
clone_size: NA
j_call: TRBJ1-4
cdr3_length: 14
d_call: NA
cdr3_aa: CASSLGGPNEKLFF
cdr3_nt: TGTGCCAGCAGTTTAGGGGGCCCTAATGAAAAACTGTTTTTT

v_call: TRBV6-5
clone_size: once
j_call: TRBJ2-5
cdr3_length: 14
d_call: NA
cdr3_aa: CASSYSDMVETQYF
cdr3_nt: TGTGCCAGCAGTTACTCGGACATGGTAGAGACCCAGTACTTC

v_call: TRBV18
clone_size: NA
j_call: TRBJ1-4
cdr3_length: 13
d_call: NA
cdr3_aa: CATREATNEKLFF
cdr3_nt: TGTGCCACCAGGGAGGCAACTAATGAAAAACTGTTTTTT

v_call: TRBV2
clone_size: NA
j_call: TRBJ2-1
cdr3_length: 18
d_call: TRBD2
cdr3_aa: CASSALKGLAGENNEQFF
cdr3_nt: TGTGCCAGCAGTGCACTAAAGGGACTAGCGGGAGAGAACAATGAGCAGTTCTTC

v_call: TRBV19
clone_size: NA
j_call: TRBJ1-5
cdr3_length: 15
d_call: NA
cdr3_aa: CASSMGDERGQPQHF
cdr3_nt: TGTGCCAGTAGTATGGGAGACGAGAGGGGGCAGCCCCAGCATTTT

v_call: TRBV9
clone_size: NA
j_call: TRBJ2-1
cdr3_length: 16
d_call: NA
cdr3_aa: CASSVGLVITYNEQFF
cdr3_nt: TGTGCCAGCAGCGTAGGGCTAGTGATTACGTACAATGAGCAGTTCTTC

v_call: TRBV6-5
clone_size: NA
j_call: TRBJ2-5
cdr3_length: 15
d_call: TRBD1
cdr3_aa: CASSYYRGQGETQYF
cdr3_nt: TGTGCCAGCAGTTACTACAGGGGTCAGGGGGAGACCCAGTACTTC

v_call: TRBV18
clone_size: NA
j_call: TRBJ2-3
cdr3_length: 16
d_call: NA
cdr3_aa: CASSPLAGTISDTQYF
cdr3_nt: TGTGCCAGCTCACCACTTGCCGGGACAATATCTGATACGCAGTATTTT

v_call: TRBV28
clone_size: NA
j_call: TRBJ2-2
cdr3_length: 13
d_call: TRBD2
cdr3_aa: CASSPRGAGELFF
cdr3_nt: TGTGCCAGCTCCCCCCGGGGGGCCGGGGAGCTGTTTTTT

v_call: TRBV6-1
clone_size: NA
j_call: TRBJ1-2
cdr3_length: 14
d_call: NA
cdr3_aa: CASTLGRANYGYTF
cdr3_nt: TGTGCCAGCACTTTGGGCCGCGCGAACTATGGCTACACCTTC

v_call: TRBV5-1
clone_size: NA
j_call: TRBJ2-7
cdr3_length: 13
d_call: TRBD2
cdr3_aa: CASSMNIAGEQYF
cdr3_nt: TGCGCCAGCAGCATGAATATAGCGGGGGAGCAGTACTTC

v_call: TRBV5-6
clone_size: once
j_call: TRBJ2-5
cdr3_length: 19
d_call: TRBD2
cdr3_aa: CASSLKALAGGIWEETQYF
cdr3_nt: TGTGCCAGCAGCTTAAAGGCTCTAGCGGGAGGGATCTGGGAGGAGACCCAGTACTTC

v_call: TRBV4-2
clone_size: NA
j_call: TRBJ2-2
cdr3_length: 16
d_call: NA
cdr3_aa: CASSQRTSGGTGELFF
cdr3_nt: TGTGCCAGCAGCCAAAGAACGTCAGGAGGAACCGGGGAGCTGTTTTTT

v_call: TRBV13
clone_size: NA
j_call: TRBJ2-1
cdr3_length: 18
d_call: NA
cdr3_aa: CASSLVPLATLPNNEQFF
cdr3_nt: TGTGCCAGCAGCTTAGTTCCCCTAGCGACCCTACCCAACAATGAGCAGTTCTTC

v_call: TRBV28
clone_size: NA
j_call: TRBJ2-5
cdr3_length: 14
d_call: NA
cdr3_aa: CASSLSPGVETQYF
cdr3_nt: TGTGCCAGCAGTTTATCCCCGGGGGTGGAGACCCAGTACTTC

v_call: TRBV6-6
clone_size: few
j_call: TRBJ1-1
cdr3_length: 13
d_call: NA
cdr3_aa: CASRRQKNTEAFF
cdr3_nt: TGTGCCAGCAGACGACAGAAGAACACTGAAGCTTTCTTT

v_call: TRBV6-5
clone_size: NA
j_call: TRBJ2-1
cdr3_length: 14
d_call: NA
cdr3_aa: CASSYSSTYNEQFF
cdr3_nt: TGTGCCAGCAGTTACTCCTCGACATACAATGAGCAGTTCTTC

v_call: TRBV30
clone_size: NA
j_call: TRBJ1-6
cdr3_length: 15
d_call: TRBD1
cdr3_aa: CAWGRSGQGASPLHF
cdr3_nt: TGTGCCTGGGGCCGGAGTGGACAGGGAGCTTCACCCCTCCACTTT

v_call: TRBV7-3
clone_size: NA
j_call: TRBJ2-7
cdr3_length: 15
d_call: NA
cdr3_aa: CASSQGPGVAYEQYF
cdr3_nt: TGTGCCAGCAGCCAAGGGCCGGGGGTGGCCTACGAGCAGTACTTC

v_call: TRBV11-2
clone_size: NA
j_call: TRBJ1-2
cdr3_length: 12
d_call: NA
cdr3_aa: CASSSTAEGGTF
cdr3_nt: TGTGCCAGCAGCTCCACGGCAGAAGGGGGAACCTTC

v_call: TRBV5-1
clone_size: NA
j_call: TRBJ2-5
cdr3_length: 14
d_call: TRBD2
cdr3_aa: CASRTSGGSETQYF
cdr3_nt: TGCGCCAGCAGGACTAGCGGGGGCTCGGAGACCCAGTACTTC

v_call: TRBV6-1
clone_size: NA
j_call: TRBJ2-5
cdr3_length: 14
d_call: TRBD1
cdr3_aa: CASMRDRASETQYF
cdr3_nt: TGTGCCAGCATGAGAGACAGGGCGTCGGAGACCCAGTACTTC

v_call: TRBV9
clone_size: NA
j_call: TRBJ2-5
cdr3_length: 15
d_call: NA
cdr3_aa: CASSKQGGLGETQYF
cdr3_nt: TGTGCCAGCAGCAAACAGGGAGGACTAGGGGAGACCCAGTACTTC

v_call: TRBV11-3
clone_size: NA
j_call: TRBJ2-1
cdr3_length: 12
d_call: NA
cdr3_aa: CASSLGRGEQFF
cdr3_nt: TGTGCCAGCAGCTTAGGGAGGGGTGAGCAGTTCTTC

v_call: TRBV10-3
clone_size: NA
j_call: TRBJ1-2
cdr3_length: 16
d_call: TRBD1
cdr3_aa: CAIREGVDRGGDGYTF
cdr3_nt: TGTGCCATCAGAGAGGGGGTAGACAGGGGAGGGGATGGCTACACCTTC

v_call: TRBV11-3
clone_size: once
j_call: TRBJ2-1
cdr3_length: 13
d_call: NA
cdr3_aa: CASSGTEVAEQFF
cdr3_nt: TGTGCCAGCAGCGGAACTGAGGTGGCGGAGCAGTTCTTC

v_call: TRBV6-1
clone_size: NA
j_call: TRBJ2-5
cdr3_length: 15
d_call: NA
cdr3_aa: CASSELSGSQETQYF
cdr3_nt: TGTGCCAGCAGTGAACTATCAGGATCCCAAGAGACCCAGTACTTC

v_call: TRBV5-1
clone_size: once
j_call: TRBJ2-1
cdr3_length: 15
d_call: NA
cdr3_aa: CASSLGGAHYNEQFF
cdr3_nt: TGCGCCAGCAGCTTGGGTGGGGCCCACTACAATGAGCAGTTCTTC

v_call: TRBV19
clone_size: NA
j_call: TRBJ2-3
cdr3_length: 12
d_call: NA
cdr3_aa: CASSIHRDTQYF
cdr3_nt: TGTGCCAGTAGTATCCACCGGGATACGCAGTATTTT

v_call: TRBV7-2
clone_size: once
j_call: TRBJ2-1
cdr3_length: 15
d_call: TRBD2
cdr3_aa: CASSVLAGGLVEQFF
cdr3_nt: TGTGCCAGCAGCGTGCTAGCGGGGGGGCTCGTTGAGCAGTTCTTC

v_call: TRBV19
clone_size: NA
j_call: TRBJ2-1
cdr3_length: 17
d_call: NA
cdr3_aa: CASSIAHSGSSYNEQFF
cdr3_nt: TGTGCCAGTAGTATAGCCCATAGCGGAAGCTCCTACAATGAGCAGTTCTTC

v_call: TRBV9
clone_size: once
j_call: TRBJ2-5
cdr3_length: 13
d_call: NA
cdr3_aa: CASSVAVKETQYF
cdr3_nt: TGTGCCAGCAGCGTAGCGGTCAAAGAGACCCAGTACTTC

v_call: TRBV9
clone_size: NA
j_call: TRBJ2-7
cdr3_length: 17
d_call: TRBD1
cdr3_aa: CASSTTADRAPYYEQYF
cdr3_nt: TGTGCCAGCAGCACAACCGCGGACAGGGCCCCTTACTACGAGCAGTACTTC

v_call: TRBV29-1
clone_size: few
j_call: TRBJ1-1
cdr3_length: 12
d_call: NA
cdr3_aa: CSVDSSNTEAFF
cdr3_nt: TGCAGCGTTGACAGTTCTAACACTGAAGCTTTCTTT